One and the same sample provided the 32 T cell receptor beta chains below, sequenced in a study of cytomegalovirus exposure and HLA in healthy donors. The PCR used 60 Vbeta and 13 Jbeta primers. Sequencing used immunoSEQ multiplex PCR; TCRdb keeps in-frame clones, though not all of them. Of under 80,000 clones detected, 75% appear once; the ten largest clones hold roughly 7.2%. What was sequenced was PBMCs. The origin of the receptors is a woman aged 40 to 55 in good health and CMV-seronegative.

This clone has just a few counts. The gene calls are TRBV12-5 and TRBJ1-1; unclear D gene. The CDR3 has 11 amino acids. Germline-derived CDR1 and CDR2 are LGHNT and FRNRAP. Trimming stripped 1 base from V and 8 bases from J, with 5 bases between. Here the CDR3 reads CASGLGREAFF. In nucleotides, the CDR3 is TGTGCTAGTGGTTTGGGCAGGGAAGCTTTCTTT.

This chain links TRBV27 with TRBJ2-7; tentatively, D is TRBD2 (6 bases). The germline CDR1 and CDR2 sequences are MNHEY and SMNVEV (reference sequence). The V end lost 0 bases, the J end lost 4 bases, and 7 bases lay between the germline ends. The CDR3 length is 13 residues. CDR3 protein: CASSLSGLYEQYF. Here the CDR3 DNA reads TGTGCCAGCAGTTTATCGGGACTTTACGAGCAGTACTTC.

This clone appeared once. The rearrangement joins TRBV7-8 to TRBJ2-1, with 7 bases aligning to TRBD2. Germline trimming cut 5 bases from V and 7 bases from J; bases unmatched to any gene: 11. The germline V gene has CDR1 SGHVS and CDR2 FQNEAQ. This CDR3 is 15 amino acids long. CDR3 protein: CASSPLSGGGNEQFF. The CDR3 nucleotides read TGTGCCAGCAGCCCCCTTTCGGGCGGGGGAAATGAGCAGTTCTTC.

There are a few counts of this clone. The V call is TRBV18, the J call TRBJ1-1, with 8 nucleotides matching TRBD1. This CDR3 comprises 15 residues. CDR1 and CDR2 from the germline V gene are KGHSH and LQKENI. Trimming cost V 0 bases and J 1 base; bases outside gene matches: 1. The CDR3 loop reads CASSPPTGGNTEAFF. The CDR3 region has the DNA TGTGCCAGCTCACCACCAACAGGGGGGAACACTGAAGCTTTCTTT.

The chain employs TRBV7-8 and TRBJ2-7, with TRBD1 matching 8 bases. The CDR3 has 15 residues. CDR1 and CDR2 from the germline V gene are SGHVS and FQNEAQ. V shed 5 bases and J 3 bases; nucleotides not matched to a gene: 9. The CDR3 DNA is TGTGCCAGCAGCCCTGACAGGGGCCGAGGCTACGAGCAGTACTTC. Its protein product is CASSPDRGRGYEQYF.

CDR3 nucleotide sequence: TGTGCCAGCAGCCTGGACCGGGGGTTCAGAACAGATACGCAGTATTTT. Translated, it gives CASSLDRGFRTDTQYF. The chain couples TRBV5-4 to TRBJ2-3, with D maybe TRBD2 (6 bases). This CDR3 spans 16 amino acids. Between the trimmed V and J ends, which lost 4 bases and 3 bases, there was a span of 18 bases. Germline values: CDR1 SGHNT, CDR2 YYREEE (reference sequence).

The chain carries TRBV19 and TRBJ2-3, with D perhaps TRBD2 (6 bases). Germline V gene sequence: CDR1 LNHDA, CDR2 SQIVND (reference sequence). V lost 8 bases, J lost 2 bases, and 14 bases lay in between. CDR3 size: 14 residues. DNA of the CDR3: TGTGCCAGTCGAGGCGGGGTGTTCACAGATACGCAGTATTTT. Translating gives CASRGGVFTDTQYF.

The gene calls are TRBV18 and TRBJ1-1; no clear D. Between the trimmed V and J ends, which lost 3 bases and 7 bases, there was a span of 12 bases. Looked up from germline, CDR1 is KGHSH and CDR2 is LQKENI. This CDR3 has 13 amino acids. The CDR3 sequence: CASSPRRTFEAFF. The CDR3 nucleotides read TGTGCCAGCTCACCGCGGAGAACCTTTGAAGCTTTCTTT.

The chain links TRBV6-1 to TRBJ2-1, with a weak D call TRBD1 (6 bases). Trimming pared 6 bases from V and 0 bases from J, leaving 12 bases between. The CDR3 covers 15 residues. Germline lookup yields CDR1 MNHNS and CDR2 SASEGT. CDR3 sequence reads: CASRVGTTSYNEQFF. In DNA form, the CDR3 reads TGTGCCAGCAGGGTGGGGACAACCTCCTACAATGAGCAGTTCTTC.

The J gene is TRBJ1-4, the V gene TRBV11-3; D not certain. The V and J ends lost 1 base and 13 bases respectively, with 4 bases between them. This CDR3 has 10 residues. Germline lookup yields CDR1 SGHNT and CDR2 YENEEA. The CDR3 coding sequence is TGTGCCAGCAGCTTAGTCGGACTGTTTTTT. Amino acid sequence: CASSLVGLFF.

On this clone: The germline gene is not matched at one end of the junction; a read error may be the cause. J is TRBJ1-1 and V is TRBV2; no clear D gene. CDR3 length: 15 residues. Germline-derived CDR1 and CDR2 are SNHLY and FYNNEI. This chain's CDR3 is CASTINPRSNTGAFF. The CDR3 region has the DNA TGTGCCAGCACCATTAATCCGAGGTCGAACACTGGAGCTTTCTTT.

The gene calls are TRBV21-1 and TRBJ1-5; the table's D call of TRBD1 was not tested on the DNA. TRBV21-1 is noted as a pseudogene. The CDR3 consists of 17 residues. The CDR3 sequence: CASSNPGTTYSNQPQHF. Written as DNA, the CDR3 is TGTGCCAGCAGCAATCCAGGAACAACTTATAGCAATCAGCCCCAGCATTTT.

The chain uses TRBV15 and TRBJ2-1, with D possibly being TRBD2 (6 bases). The V and J ends lost 3 bases and 8 bases respectively, with 14 bases between them. This CDR3 contains 14 residues. Per the germline V gene, CDR1 is LNHNV and CDR2 is YYDKDF (reference sequence). The CDR3 loop reads CATSRGGVRDEQFF. The CDR3 DNA follows: TGTGCCACCAGCAGGGGGGGAGTTAGGGATGAGCAGTTCTTC.

This clone has more than one count but fewer than ten. The chain links TRBV5-1 to TRBJ1-1; 8 positions agree with TRBD1. The germline V gene encodes CDR1 SGHRS and CDR2 YFSETQ. V was pared by 5 bases and J by 5 bases, with 8 bases of the junction left unmatched. This CDR3 region has 14 residues. This CDR3 is CASSLTGGVTEAFF. Written as DNA, the CDR3 is TGCGCCAGCAGTCTAACAGGGGGTGTTACTGAAGCTTTCTTT.

V usage is TRBV6-1 and J usage is TRBJ1-4, with D perhaps matching TRBD1 (6 bases). The CDR3 covers 14 residues. Germline V CDR1 and CDR2: MNHNS, SASEGT. Trimming took 5 bases from V and 6 from J, leaving 13 bases between them. In nucleotides, the CDR3 is TGTGCCAGCAGTTTCACAGGGTATGATGAAAAACTGTTTTTT. Translating gives CASSFTGYDEKLFF.

The genes are TRBV7-2 and TRBJ2-7; 10 nucleotides line up with TRBD2. Unmatched junction bases numbered 7, after V lost 5 bases and J lost 3 bases. The CDR3 loop spans 15 amino acids. Germline values: CDR1 SGHTA, CDR2 FQGNSA. The CDR3 protein is CASSITGTSDYEQYF. The CDR3 region has the DNA TGTGCCAGCAGCATTACCGGGACTAGCGACTACGAGCAGTACTTC. Full variable domain (remainder filled in from reference TRBV7-2 and TRBJ2-7): GAGVSQSPSNKVTEKGKDVELRCDPISGHTALYWYRQSLGQGLEFLIYFQGNSAPDKSGLPSDRFSAERTGGSVSTLTIQRTQQEDSAVYLCASSITGTSDYEQYFGPGTRLTVT.

V usage is TRBV7-9 and J usage is TRBJ2-7; tentatively, D is TRBD1 (6 bases). The CDR3 covers 14 residues. The germline V and J ends were trimmed by 5 bases and 3 bases, with 14 bases remaining between them. In germline, CDR1 is SEHNR, CDR2 FQNEAQ (reference sequence). CDR3 DNA sequence: TGTGCCAGCAGCGTCGGACAGCGAGACTACGAGCAGTACTTC. Translation: CASSVGQRDYEQYF.

The J gene is TRBJ1-1, the V gene TRBV28; D not resolved. Trimming took off 8 bases at V and 3 bases at J, with 19 bases between the two ends. The CDR3 totals 15 residues. CDR1 and CDR2 from the germline V gene are MDHEN and SYDVKM. Here the CDR3 reads CASGGRQASYTEAFF. In nucleotides, the CDR3 is TGTGCCAGCGGAGGCAGGCAGGCATCGTACACTGAAGCTTTCTTT.

The genes are TRBV19 and TRBJ1-4; perhaps TRBD1 as D (6 bases). The CDR3 runs to 12 residues. CDR1 is LNHDA and CDR2 is SQIVND in the germline V gene (reference sequence). Trimming removed 8 bases from V and 5 bases from J, with 9 bases in between. CDR3 in amino acids: CASRRGNEKLFF. The CDR3 region has the DNA TGTGCCAGTCGCAGGGGAAATGAAAAACTGTTTTTT.

This chain connects TRBV5-6 to TRBJ2-4; no reliable D call. V was pared by 0 bases and J by 7 bases, with 8 bases between. This CDR3 has 13 residues. Germline V gene sequence: CDR1 SGHDT, CDR2 YYEEEE. This CDR3 is CASSLAGENIQYF. The CDR3 DNA reads as TGTGCCAGCAGCTTGGCGGGTGAGAACATTCAGTACTTC.

This clone was seen a single time. The chain has TRBV7-3 and TRBJ2-3; D possibly corresponds to TRBD2 (5 bases). CDR1 and CDR2 (germline): SGHTA, FQGTGA. V was cut by 4 bases and J by 5 bases, with 13 bases left in between. The CDR3 length is 14 residues. The CDR3 is CASSSRTPGDTQYF. CDR3 sequence (DNA): TGTGCCAGCAGCTCCCGGACTCCCGGAGATACGCAGTATTTT.

The chain uses TRBV5-6 and TRBJ2-7; D perhaps matches TRBD1 (6 bases). Germline-derived CDR1 and CDR2 are SGHDT and YYEEEE. The CDR3 loop spans 14 amino acids. V lost 4 bases, J lost 4 bases, and 15 bases lay in between. The CDR3 loop reads CASSALQGSYEQYF. The CDR3 coding sequence is TGTGCCAGCAGCGCCCTACAGGGATCATACGAGCAGTACTTC.

This chain connects TRBV5-6 to TRBJ2-7; the D is unclear. Trimming shortened V by 7 bases and J by 0 bases, and 14 bases separated the two germline ends. Per germline, CDR1 SGHDT and CDR2 YYEEEE. The CDR3 length is 14 residues. The CDR3: CASAPTVFSYEQYF. CDR3 nucleotide sequence: TGTGCCAGCGCGCCCACCGTATTCTCCTACGAGCAGTACTTC.

J is TRBJ2-2 and V is TRBV9; 8 positions agree with TRBD1. The CDR3 has 16 amino acids. V shed 3 bases and J 4 bases; nucleotides not matched to a gene: 8. CDR1 and CDR2 (germline): SGDLS, YYNGEE. CDR3 protein: CASSERTGPGTGELFF. DNA for the CDR3: TGTGCCAGCAGCGAACGGACAGGGCCGGGCACCGGGGAGCTGTTTTTT.

The chain employs TRBV4-1 and TRBJ2-1; 12 bases align to TRBD2. CDR1 is MGHRA, CDR2 YSYEKL, per germline. The V gene end was trimmed by 4 bases and the J gene end by 7 bases; junction bases not matched to a gene: 14. The CDR3 covers 18 residues. CDR3 DNA: TGCGCCAGCAGCCTCGCGGCTAGCGGGGGGGCCTCTTGGAATGAGCAGTTCTTC. Its protein is CASSLAASGGASWNEQFF.

The rearrangement uses TRBV14 and TRBJ2-3; TRBD1 aligns across 9 bases. The CDR3 is 14 residues long. Germline CDR1 SGHDN, CDR2 FVKESK. V trimming: 4 bases; J trimming: 1 base; junction bases outside the gene matches: 0. The CDR3 DNA sequence: TGTGCCAGCAGCCGGACAGGGGGCACAGATACGCAGTATTTT. Translating gives CASSRTGGTDTQYF. The variable domain in full, completed from reference TRBV14 and TRBJ2-3, reads EAGVTQFPSHSVIEKGQTVTLRCDPISGHDNLYWYRRVMGKEIKFLLHFVKESKQDESGMPNNRFLAERTGGTYSTLKVQPAELEDSGVYFCASSRTGGTDTQYFGPGTRLTVL.

The gene calls are TRBV9 and TRBJ2-5; TRBD2 is a possible D gene (6 bases). Looked up from germline, CDR1 is SGDLS and CDR2 is YYNGEE. The ends were cut back, 4 bases at V and 5 bases at J, with 21 bases in the middle. The CDR3 is 16 residues long. CDR3 coding DNA: TGTGCCAGCAGCTCCGGCGGTTGGACCGCGGGGGAGACCCAGTACTTC. It translates to CASSSGGWTAGETQYF. Based on the CDR3 plus reference TRBV9 and TRBJ2-5, the full variable domain is DSGVTQTPKHLITATGQRVTLRCSPRSGDLSVYWYQQSLDQGLQFLIQYYNGEERAKGNILERFSAQQFPDLHSELNLSSLELGDSALYFCASSSGGWTAGETQYFGPGTRLLVL.

This clone was recorded only once. The genes are TRBV4-1 and TRBJ1-1; D may be TRBD1 (6 bases). The CDR3 is made up of 13 amino acids. The V gene's germline CDR1 is MGHRA and CDR2 YSYEKL. V was clipped by 4 bases and J by 5 bases, with 11 bases between them. As DNA, the CDR3 is TGCGCCAGCAGCCGGTTACAGGGTACTGAAGCTTTCTTT. This translates into CASSRLQGTEAFF.

The chain uses TRBV12-5 and TRBJ1-6; 9 positions agree with TRBD1. This CDR3 spans 14 amino acids. Germline trimming cut 6 bases from V and 10 bases from J; bases unmatched to any gene: 7. Germline-derived CDR1 and CDR2 are LGHNT and FRNRAP. CDR3 sequence (DNA): TGTGCTAGTGGCCGTGGACAGGGGAACTCACCCCTCCACTTT. Translated, it gives CASGRGQGNSPLHF.

J is TRBJ1-1 and V is TRBV7-9; D gene unclear. Trimming removed 0 bases at V and 1 base at J, with 12 bases between. The CDR3 contains 16 residues. Germline CDR1 is SEHNR and CDR2 is FQNEAQ (reference sequence). In DNA form, the CDR3 reads TGTGCCAGCAGCTTAGCTCTTGCGGGTTCGAACACTGAAGCTTTCTTT. This codes for CASSLALAGSNTEAFF.

A few counts support this clone. V gene TRBV7-9 combines with J gene TRBJ2-2, with D perhaps matching TRBD2 (6 bases). Germline V CDR1 and CDR2: SEHNR, FQNEAQ (reference sequence). CDR3 length equals 16 residues. V was clipped by 5 bases and J by 8 bases, with 21 bases between them. For the CDR3, the DNA is TGTGCCAGCAGCCGTGGGCCGGGACTCCCTCGTGGGGAGCTGTTTTTT. Its protein product is CASSRGPGLPRGELFF.

The chain couples TRBV28 to TRBJ1-2; TRBD1 is a possible D gene (6 bases). V gave up 5 bases and J gave up 8 bases, with 21 bases separating them. The CDR3 totals 15 residues. Germline V CDR1 and CDR2: MDHEN, SYDVKM. The CDR3 is CASSPGSGALQGYTF. CDR3 nucleotide sequence: TGTGCCAGCAGTCCTGGGTCAGGGGCCCTCCAAGGCTACACCTTC.